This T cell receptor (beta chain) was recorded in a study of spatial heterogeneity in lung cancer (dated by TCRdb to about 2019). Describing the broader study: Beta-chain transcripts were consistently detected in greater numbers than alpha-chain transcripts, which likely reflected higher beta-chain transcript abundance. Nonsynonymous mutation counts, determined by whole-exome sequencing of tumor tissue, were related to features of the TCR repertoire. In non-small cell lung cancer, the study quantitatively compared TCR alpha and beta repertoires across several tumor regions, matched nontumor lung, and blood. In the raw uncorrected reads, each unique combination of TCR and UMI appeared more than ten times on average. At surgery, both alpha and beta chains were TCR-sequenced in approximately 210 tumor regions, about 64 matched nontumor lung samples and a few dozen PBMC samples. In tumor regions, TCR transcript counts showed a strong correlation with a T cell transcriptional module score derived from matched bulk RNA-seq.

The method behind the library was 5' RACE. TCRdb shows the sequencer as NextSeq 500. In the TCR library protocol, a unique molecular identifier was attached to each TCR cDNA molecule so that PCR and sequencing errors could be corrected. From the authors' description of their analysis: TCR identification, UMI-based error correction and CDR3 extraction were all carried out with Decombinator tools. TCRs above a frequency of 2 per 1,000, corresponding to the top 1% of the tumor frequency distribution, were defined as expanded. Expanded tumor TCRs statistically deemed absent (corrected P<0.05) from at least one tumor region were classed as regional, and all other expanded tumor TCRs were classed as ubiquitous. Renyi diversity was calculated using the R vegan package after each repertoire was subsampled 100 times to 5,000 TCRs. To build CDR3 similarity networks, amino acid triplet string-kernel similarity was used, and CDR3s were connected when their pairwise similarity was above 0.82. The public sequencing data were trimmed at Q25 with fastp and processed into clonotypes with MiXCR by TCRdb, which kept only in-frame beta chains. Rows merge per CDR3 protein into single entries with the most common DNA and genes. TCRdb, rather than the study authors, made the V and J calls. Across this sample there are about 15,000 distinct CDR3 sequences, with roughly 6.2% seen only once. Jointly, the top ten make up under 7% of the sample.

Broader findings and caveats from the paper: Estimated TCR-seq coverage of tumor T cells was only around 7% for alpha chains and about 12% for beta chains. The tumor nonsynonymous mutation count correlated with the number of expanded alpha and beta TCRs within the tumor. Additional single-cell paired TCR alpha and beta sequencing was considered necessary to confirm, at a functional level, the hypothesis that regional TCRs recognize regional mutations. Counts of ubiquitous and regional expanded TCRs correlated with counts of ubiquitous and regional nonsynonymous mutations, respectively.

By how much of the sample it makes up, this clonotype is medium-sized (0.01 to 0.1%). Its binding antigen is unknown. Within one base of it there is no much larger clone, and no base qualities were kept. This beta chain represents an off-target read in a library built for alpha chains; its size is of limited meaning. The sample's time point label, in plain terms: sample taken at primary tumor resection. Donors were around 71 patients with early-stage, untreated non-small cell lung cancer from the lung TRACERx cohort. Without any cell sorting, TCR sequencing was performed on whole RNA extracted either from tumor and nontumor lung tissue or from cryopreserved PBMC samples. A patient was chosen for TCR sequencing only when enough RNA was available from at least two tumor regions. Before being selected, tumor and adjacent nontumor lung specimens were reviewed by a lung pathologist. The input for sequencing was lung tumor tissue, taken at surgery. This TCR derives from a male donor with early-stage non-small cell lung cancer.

The CDR3 sequence is CASSSTDRGLYEQYF. The nucleotide sequence is TGTGCCAGCAGCTCGACGGACAGGGGGCTCTACGAGCAGTACTTC. Recombination linked TRBV5-6 to TRBJ2-7, with 11 central nucleotides matching TRBD1. V loses 3 bases at its end and J loses 3 bases; junction bases beyond the gene matches: 5. CDR1 and CDR2 are drawn from the germline V gene: SGHDT, YYEEEE. The cysteine opens and the phenylalanine closes a CDR3 of 15 amino acids. The kept DNA is CDR3 alone, 45 bases in frame from the first base.